These T cell receptor beta chains were read from a single sample in a study of tumor-infiltrating lymphocytes in localized non-small cell lung cancer. Sequencing was performed with immunoSEQ multiplex PCR; in TCRdb, only in-frame clones are kept and a portion is missing. The table records around 14,000 clones, roughly 70% of them present only once. Specimen: uninvolved lung tissue not adjacent to the tumor. These receptors all stem from a human donor with non-small cell lung cancer. CDR3s include the opening cysteine and the closing phenylalanine or tryptophan. Each record gives: D gene, J gene, V gene, clone size, CDR3 length, CDR3 DNA, CDR3 protein. A D gene is named only where the DNA matches it firmly. For some rows the clone size is stated as once, few or many, or as a class when expanded; others skip it.

d_gene: TRBD1
j_gene: TRBJ1-1
v_gene: TRBV2
abundance: NA
len: 17
CDR3nt: TGTGCCAGCAGGGCCCAGGACAGGACTAGAAGGAACACTGAAGCTTTCTTT
CDR3aa: CASRAQDRTRRNTEAFF

d_gene: NA
j_gene: TRBJ1-3
v_gene: TRBV19
abundance: NA
len: 12
CDR3nt: TGTGCCAGTAAAGAAGCTCGCAACACCATATATTTT
CDR3aa: CASKEARNTIYF

d_gene: NA
j_gene: TRBJ2-7
v_gene: TRBV6-5
abundance: NA
len: 13
CDR3nt: TGTGCCAGCAGTTCTCCAGGGCAGGGAGAGCAGTACTTC
CDR3aa: CASSSPGQGEQYF

d_gene: NA
j_gene: TRBJ2-5
v_gene: TRBV7-3
abundance: NA
len: 14
CDR3nt: TGTGCCAGCAGCTTAGGAGTAGGGCGGGAGACCCAGTACTTC
CDR3aa: CASSLGVGRETQYF

d_gene: TRBD1
j_gene: TRBJ2-7
v_gene: TRBV6-5
abundance: NA
len: 16
CDR3nt: TGTGCCAGCAGTTACAAAGTGGACAGGGCCACCTACGAGCAGTACTTC
CDR3aa: CASSYKVDRATYEQYF

d_gene: TRBD1
j_gene: TRBJ1-2
v_gene: TRBV28
abundance: NA
len: 13
CDR3nt: TGTGCCAGCAGACTGACAGGGATTCATGGCTACACCTTC
CDR3aa: CASRLTGIHGYTF

d_gene: NA
j_gene: TRBJ2-1
v_gene: TRBV9
abundance: NA
len: 15
CDR3nt: TGTGCCAGCAGCGTAGCCGGCGGGGTGGGCAATGAGCAGTTCTTC
CDR3aa: CASSVAGGVGNEQFF

d_gene: TRBD2
j_gene: TRBJ2-7
v_gene: TRBV5-4
abundance: medium-sized
len: 17
CDR3nt: TGTGCCAGCAGCTTGGACCCTAGCGGGGCCTACTCCTACGAGCAGTACTTC
CDR3aa: CASSLDPSGAYSYEQYF

d_gene: NA
j_gene: TRBJ1-1
v_gene: TRBV2
abundance: NA
len: 11
CDR3nt: TGTGCCAGCAGTGTAAACACTGAAGCTTTCTTT
CDR3aa: CASSVNTEAFF

d_gene: NA
j_gene: TRBJ1-2
v_gene: TRBV9
abundance: NA
len: 16
CDR3nt: TGTGCCAGCAGCGGAGGACAGTTCGGCTTGAACTATGGCTACACCTTC
CDR3aa: CASSGGQFGLNYGYTF

d_gene: NA
j_gene: TRBJ2-5
v_gene: TRBV5-4
abundance: large
len: 15
CDR3nt: TGTGCCAGCAGCTTGGCCGACGGACCGCAAGAGACCCAGTACTTC
CDR3aa: CASSLADGPQETQYF

d_gene: NA
j_gene: TRBJ1-6
v_gene: TRBV9
abundance: NA
len: 14
CDR3nt: TGTGCCAGCAGCGTAGGGGGAAGGAATTCACCCCTCCACTTT
CDR3aa: CASSVGGRNSPLHF

d_gene: NA
j_gene: TRBJ1-4
v_gene: TRBV13
abundance: NA
len: 16
CDR3nt: TGTGCCAGCAGCTTAACCCGAGGGGGGGATAATGAAAAACTGTTTTTT
CDR3aa: CASSLTRGGDNEKLFF

d_gene: NA
j_gene: TRBJ2-6
v_gene: TRBV19
abundance: medium-sized
len: 14
CDR3nt: TGTGCCGGCTCTGCAGTCCTTGGGGCCAACGTCCTGACTTTC
CDR3aa: CAGSAVLGANVLTF

d_gene: NA
j_gene: TRBJ2-3
v_gene: TRBV6-6
abundance: once
len: 12
CDR3nt: TGTGCCAGCAGCGGGCGCACAGATACGCAGTATTTT
CDR3aa: CASSGRTDTQYF

d_gene: TRBD2
j_gene: TRBJ2-3
v_gene: TRBV4-1
abundance: NA
len: 15
CDR3nt: TGCGCCAGCAGCCAAGTCGGACTAGCATCAGATACGCAGTATTTT
CDR3aa: CASSQVGLASDTQYF

d_gene: NA
j_gene: TRBJ1-1
v_gene: TRBV19
abundance: NA
len: 14
CDR3nt: TGTGCCAGTGGGGGCGCCGCTATGAACACTGAAGCTTTCTTT
CDR3aa: CASGGAAMNTEAFF

d_gene: NA
j_gene: TRBJ2-7
v_gene: TRBV11-2
abundance: NA
len: 16
CDR3nt: TGTGCCAGCAGCTTAGGAGGGGGACATAGCCCCTACGAGCAGTACTTC
CDR3aa: CASSLGGGHSPYEQYF

d_gene: NA
j_gene: TRBJ2-3
v_gene: TRBV4-1
abundance: once
len: 15
CDR3nt: TGCGCCAGCAGCCACCCCGGGGCCTGGCGAGATACGCAGTATTTT
CDR3aa: CASSHPGAWRDTQYF

d_gene: NA
j_gene: TRBJ2-2
v_gene: TRBV5-5
abundance: NA
len: 19
CDR3nt: TGTGCCAGCAGCTTAAGGGGTCCAGGGCCCGGGGGGAACACCGGGGAGCTGTTTTTT
CDR3aa: CASSLRGPGPGGNTGELFF

d_gene: NA
j_gene: TRBJ2-3
v_gene: TRBV9
abundance: NA
len: 15
CDR3nt: TGTGCCAGCAGCGTAGAAGGCTTAGTCCCAGATACGCAGTATTTT
CDR3aa: CASSVEGLVPDTQYF

d_gene: NA
j_gene: TRBJ2-2
v_gene: TRBV5-6
abundance: NA
len: 15
CDR3nt: TGTGCCAGCAGCTTGTGGGGGAGTGTCACCGGGGAGCTGTTTTTT
CDR3aa: CASSLWGSVTGELFF

d_gene: NA
j_gene: TRBJ2-1
v_gene: TRBV6-1
abundance: NA
len: 16
CDR3nt: TGTGCCAGCAGTGAAACCCTTAGCGGACCCTACAATGAGCAGTTCTTC
CDR3aa: CASSETLSGPYNEQFF

d_gene: TRBD1
j_gene: TRBJ1-1
v_gene: TRBV19
abundance: NA
len: 13
CDR3nt: TGTGCCAGTAGTGGAACAGGGGGCGGTGAAGCTTTCTTT
CDR3aa: CASSGTGGGEAFF

d_gene: NA
j_gene: TRBJ2-3
v_gene: TRBV30
abundance: NA
len: 14
CDR3nt: TGTGCCTGGAGTGTACTTACAGGTACAGATACGCAGTATTTT
CDR3aa: CAWSVLTGTDTQYF

d_gene: NA
j_gene: TRBJ1-4
v_gene: TRBV6-5
abundance: NA
len: 14
CDR3nt: TGTGCCAGCAGCCCGGGGGCGACTAATGAAAAACTGTTTTTT
CDR3aa: CASSPGATNEKLFF

d_gene: NA
j_gene: TRBJ1-4
v_gene: TRBV7-9
abundance: NA
len: 16
CDR3nt: TGTGCCAGCAGCTTAGTGAGACCTACAACTAATGAAAAACTGTTTTTT
CDR3aa: CASSLVRPTTNEKLFF

d_gene: TRBD2
j_gene: TRBJ2-7
v_gene: TRBV7-2
abundance: NA
len: 15
CDR3nt: TGTGCCAGCAGCTTAGGGCCTAGCGGGAGCTACGAGCAGTACTTC
CDR3aa: CASSLGPSGSYEQYF

d_gene: NA
j_gene: TRBJ2-1
v_gene: TRBV9
abundance: NA
len: 15
CDR3nt: TGTGCCAGCAGCGTAGTACCTAGCTCACACAATGAGCAGTTCTTC
CDR3aa: CASSVVPSSHNEQFF

d_gene: TRBD1
j_gene: TRBJ2-7
v_gene: TRBV7-2
abundance: medium-sized
len: 14
CDR3nt: TGTGCCACCGGTTCGACAGGGGGAGACTACGAGCAGTACTTC
CDR3aa: CATGSTGGDYEQYF

d_gene: NA
j_gene: TRBJ1-2
v_gene: TRBV28
abundance: NA
len: 15
CDR3nt: TGTGCCAGCAGTTGGGGGAACAGGCTCTCGGATGGCTACACCTTC
CDR3aa: CASSWGNRLSDGYTF

d_gene: NA
j_gene: TRBJ1-4
v_gene: TRBV6-1
abundance: NA
len: 13
CDR3nt: TGTGCCAGCAGGGTTCCGGGAAACCAAAAACTGTTTTTT
CDR3aa: CASRVPGNQKLFF

d_gene: NA
j_gene: TRBJ2-4
v_gene: TRBV6-1
abundance: NA
len: 16
CDR3nt: TGTGCCAGCAGTGAAGGAGTAGGTCTAGCCAAAAACATTCAGTACTTC
CDR3aa: CASSEGVGLAKNIQYF

d_gene: NA
j_gene: TRBJ1-4
v_gene: TRBV30
abundance: once
len: 13
CDR3nt: TGTGCCTTAAACCCAGGGTACAATGAAAAACTGTTTTTT
CDR3aa: CALNPGYNEKLFF

d_gene: NA
j_gene: TRBJ1-5
v_gene: TRBV4-1
abundance: few
len: 16
CDR3nt: TGCGCCAGCAGCCGAGCTCTTGGGGATAGCAATCAGCCCCAGCATTTT
CDR3aa: CASSRALGDSNQPQHF

d_gene: NA
j_gene: TRBJ1-1
v_gene: TRBV12-5
abundance: NA
len: 17
CDR3nt: TGTGCTAGTGGTTTGGTAAGTGGTCACGGACCGAACACTGAAGCTTTCTTT
CDR3aa: CASGLVSGHGPNTEAFF

d_gene: NA
j_gene: TRBJ2-7
v_gene: TRBV19
abundance: NA
len: 14
CDR3nt: TGTGCCAGTAGGAACAGGGCAGGGGACTACGAGCAGTACTTC
CDR3aa: CASRNRAGDYEQYF

d_gene: NA
j_gene: TRBJ1-4
v_gene: TRBV11-2
abundance: NA
len: 16
CDR3nt: TGTGCCAGCAGCTTAGTAGCAGTTGCAACTAATGAAAAACTGTTTTTT
CDR3aa: CASSLVAVATNEKLFF

d_gene: NA
j_gene: TRBJ2-3
v_gene: TRBV7-9
abundance: NA
len: 13
CDR3nt: TGTGCCAGCAGCCAACGCGCCACAGATACGCAGTATTTT
CDR3aa: CASSQRATDTQYF

d_gene: TRBD1
j_gene: TRBJ1-1
v_gene: TRBV7-9
abundance: NA
len: 15
CDR3nt: TGTGCCAGCAGCTTAGTCGGCGCAGGGGGCTTTTCAGCTTTCTTT
CDR3aa: CASSLVGAGGFSAFF

d_gene: NA
j_gene: TRBJ1-5
v_gene: TRBV30
abundance: NA
len: 13
CDR3nt: TGTGCCTGGAGTTCCGTGAATCTGGGGGCCCAGCATTTT
CDR3aa: CAWSSVNLGAQHF

d_gene: NA
j_gene: TRBJ2-5
v_gene: TRBV6-6
abundance: NA
len: 12
CDR3nt: TGTGCCAGCAGCCCGAAATTAGAGACCCAGTACTTC
CDR3aa: CASSPKLETQYF

d_gene: TRBD1
j_gene: TRBJ1-4
v_gene: TRBV19
abundance: NA
len: 14
CDR3nt: TGTGCCACCGGGACAGGGGGCAAGAGTGAAAAACTGTTTTTT
CDR3aa: CATGTGGKSEKLFF

d_gene: TRBD2
j_gene: TRBJ2-1
v_gene: TRBV7-2
abundance: NA
len: 17
CDR3nt: TGTGCCAGCAGCAAGAAGGGACTAACAAGCTCCTACAATGAGCAGTTCTTC
CDR3aa: CASSKKGLTSSYNEQFF

d_gene: TRBD2
j_gene: TRBJ2-7
v_gene: TRBV6-1
abundance: NA
len: 14
CDR3nt: TGTGCCAGCAGTGGACTAGCGGGATTCTACGAGCAGTACTTC
CDR3aa: CASSGLAGFYEQYF

d_gene: TRBD1
j_gene: TRBJ1-2
v_gene: TRBV25-1
abundance: NA
len: 15
CDR3nt: TGTGCCAGCAGTGGGGGGACAGGGAAAATTTATGGCTACACCTTC
CDR3aa: CASSGGTGKIYGYTF

d_gene: NA
j_gene: TRBJ2-1
v_gene: TRBV28
abundance: NA
len: 11
CDR3nt: TGTGCCAGCAGGTCCTACAATGAGCAGTTCTTC
CDR3aa: CASRSYNEQFF

d_gene: TRBD1
j_gene: TRBJ1-1
v_gene: TRBV7-6
abundance: NA
len: 14
CDR3nt: TGTGCCAGCAGTGGATCCAGGGGGCTCACTGAAGCTTTCTTT
CDR3aa: CASSGSRGLTEAFF

d_gene: NA
j_gene: TRBJ2-3
v_gene: TRBV28
abundance: few
len: 12
CDR3nt: TGTGCCAGCACCCTAGGCACAGATACGCAGTATTTT
CDR3aa: CASTLGTDTQYF